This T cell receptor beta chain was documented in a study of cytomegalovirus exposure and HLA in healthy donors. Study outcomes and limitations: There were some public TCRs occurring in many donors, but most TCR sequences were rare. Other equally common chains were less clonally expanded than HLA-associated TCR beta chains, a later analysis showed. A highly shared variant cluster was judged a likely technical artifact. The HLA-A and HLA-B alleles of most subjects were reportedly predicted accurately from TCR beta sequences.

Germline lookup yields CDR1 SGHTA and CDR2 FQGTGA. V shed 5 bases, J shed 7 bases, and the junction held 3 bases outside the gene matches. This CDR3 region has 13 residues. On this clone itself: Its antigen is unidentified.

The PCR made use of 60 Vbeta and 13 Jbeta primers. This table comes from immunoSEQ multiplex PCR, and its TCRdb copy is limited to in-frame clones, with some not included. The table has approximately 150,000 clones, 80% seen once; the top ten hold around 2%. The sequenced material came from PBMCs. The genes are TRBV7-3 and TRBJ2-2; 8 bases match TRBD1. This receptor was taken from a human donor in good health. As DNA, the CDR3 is TGTGCCAGCAGCCGGACAGGGAACGGGGAGCTGTTTTTT. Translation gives CASSRTGNGELFF.